This TCR beta chain was documented in a study of a mutant IDH1 vaccine in newly diagnosed glioma. Overall study: Vaccines began 4-6 weeks after radiotherapy alone, or with temozolomide cycles. The study held visit V12 at week 35 and visit V13 at week 47. Study-level results: Pseudoprogression apparently tracked independently of changes in top peripheral T cell clonotypes.

Concerning this clone: What it binds is unknown.

Specified time point: week 47, end of study. Every vaccination contained 300 ug of the mutant IDH1 20-mer peptide and was paired with topical imiquimod. The donors' diagnosis was new WHO grade 3 or 4 astrocytoma that was IDH1-mutant and ATRX-lost. Clones were sequenced by immunoSEQ multiplex PCR, and TCRdb holds only the in-frame ones, with some missing. This sample has some 21,000 clones, with approximately 84% found just once. Germline CDR1 MNHEY, CDR2 SMNVEV (reference sequence). The CDR3 runs 18 residues. Trimming removed 4 bases at V and 0 bases at J, with 16 bases between. The specimen was PBMCs, collected from a glioma patient whose treatment included an IDH1 peptide vaccine. The chain joins TRBV27 to TRBJ2-6, with D perhaps matching TRBD2 (6 bases). This clonotype originated in a man between 35 and 55 years old with glioma. The CDR3 DNA reads as TGTGCCAGCAGTTGGGGGGACTCCTCTTACTCTGGGGCCAACGTCCTGACTTTC. Translating it yields CASSWGDSSYSGANVLTF.